The clone carrying this T cell receptor (beta chain) was counted at least ten times. The antigen is not known. It was with a sample-barcoded 5' primer and a J-beta primer mix that a second PCR of about 7 to 12 cycles was run. TCRdb re-called the 5' RACE reads through MiXCR, storing one row per CDR3 protein. The sample lists some 900,000 distinct CDR3 sequences, about 48% occurring once. The source of the sample is a study of blood T cells in healthy people across ages. Findings and caveats of the study: There was a strong correlation between TCR beta diversity and naive T cell percentage. Investigators viewed diversity estimates from one million T cells as underestimates, the study reported. Significant beta diversity loss was already apparent by age approximately 38, declining roughly linearly.

CDR1 is SGHTA, CDR2 FQGNSA, per germline. CDR3 size: 11 residues. V lost 0 bases and J 9 bases, leaving 3 bases between the germline ends. It was ten milliliters of peripheral blood that were drawn from each donor. This TCR came from a man younger than 40 in good health. Sample: blood. The chain carries TRBV7-2 and TRBJ2-1; D gene unclear. Here the CDR3 DNA reads TGTGCCAGCAGCTTAGCTTTTGAGCAGTTCTTC. Residues: CASSLAFEQFF. The whole variable domain, remainder taken from reference TRBV7-2 and TRBJ2-1, is GAGVSQSPSNKVTEKGKDVELRCDPISGHTALYWYRQSLGQGLEFLIYFQGNSAPDKSGLPSDRFSAERTGGSVSTLTIQRTQQEDSAVYLCASSLAFEQFFGPGTRLTVL.